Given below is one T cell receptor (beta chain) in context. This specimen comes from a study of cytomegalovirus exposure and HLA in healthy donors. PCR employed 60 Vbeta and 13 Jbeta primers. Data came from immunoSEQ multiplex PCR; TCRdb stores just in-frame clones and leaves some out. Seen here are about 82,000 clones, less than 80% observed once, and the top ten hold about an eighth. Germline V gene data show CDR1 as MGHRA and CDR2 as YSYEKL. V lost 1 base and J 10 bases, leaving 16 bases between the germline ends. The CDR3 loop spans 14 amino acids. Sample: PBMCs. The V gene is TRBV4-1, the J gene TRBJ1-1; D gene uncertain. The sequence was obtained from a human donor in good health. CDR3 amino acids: CASSQAQIPRGAFF. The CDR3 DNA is TGCGCCAGCAGCCAAGCCCAAATCCCGCGCGGAGCTTTCTTT.